The 3 T cell receptor beta chains below all came from one sample that was sequenced in a study of neurological immune-mediated disorders. MiXCR, run by TCRdb on the 5' RACE reads, gives a single entry per CDR3 protein. The table records some 60,000 distinct CDR3 sequences, roughly 10% of them present only once. Time point specified: longitudinal time-point 1 (baseline). Sequenced sample: PBMCs. These receptor sequences come from a male donor with HTLV-1-associated myelopathy (HAM/TSP).

This clonotype was observed at least ten times. This sequence joins TRBV14 and TRBJ2-1, with D unclear. The germline V gene encodes CDR1 SGHDN and CDR2 FVKESK. V was shortened by 1 base and J by 2 bases, with 6 bases between the two germline ends. The CDR3 has 14 amino acids. The CDR3 is CASSQVTAYNEQFF. CDR3 coding DNA: TGTGCCAGCAGCCAAGTAACGGCCTACAATGAGCAGTTCTTC.

This clonotype was found many times. The V and J genes are TRBV5-1 and TRBJ1-1; 8 positions agree with TRBD1. CDR1 and CDR2 from the germline V gene are SGHRS and YFSETQ. This CDR3 comprises 16 residues. Germline trimming cut 4 bases from V and 4 bases from J; bases unmatched to any gene: 12. CDR3 protein: CASSRGTGPLTTEAFF. DNA for the CDR3: TGCGCCAGCAGCCGGGGGACAGGCCCCTTGACCACTGAAGCTTTCTTT. Together with reference TRBV5-1 and TRBJ1-1, the CDR3 gives the full variable domain: KAGVTQTPRYLIKTRGQQVTLSCSPISGHRSVSWYQQTPGQGLQFLFEYFSETQRNKGNFPGRFSGRQFSNSRSEMNVSTLELGDSALYLCASSRGTGPLTTEAFFGQGTRLTVV.

This clonotype has more than one count but fewer than ten. The rearrangement joins TRBV27 to TRBJ2-3, with 10 bases that match TRBD1. V gave up 2 bases and J gave up 1 base; unmatched junction bases: 6. CDR3 length: 17 amino acids. Germline V gene data show CDR1 as MNHEY and CDR2 as SMNVEV (reference sequence). Here the CDR3 reads CASSLLGQGVGTDTQYF. CDR3 nucleotide sequence: TGTGCCAGCAGTTTACTCGGACAGGGGGTGGGCACAGATACGCAGTATTTT.